This TCR beta chain comes out of a study of shared clonotypes between healthy human individuals. As for the study in general: Each donor's CD4 naive and CD4 memory cells filled three plates apiece, CD8 naive two, and CD8 memory one.

Note on this clone: Its antigen is still unknown.

The method was immunoSEQ multiplex PCR; TCRdb's version includes in-frame clones alone and lacks a portion of them. The sample includes about 1,800,000 clones, over 85% of them seen just once. The naive CD8 subset, CD45RO-negative cells positively selected for CCR7, excluded terminally differentiated effector memory CD45RA+ cells. Healthy and HIV-negative, the adult donors had no recent acute infections or vaccinations. Study-level findings and limits: All-four-donor shared clonotypes had higher generation probabilities than non-shared clonotypes did.

Germline V lookup: CDR1 LNHDA, CDR2 SQIVND (reference sequence). This CDR3 is 15 amino acids long. V gave up 7 bases and J gave up 2 bases; unmatched junction bases: 7. This sequence was found in a man between 18 and 35 years old in good health. What was sequenced was naive CD8+ T cells sorted from blood. The chain has TRBV19 and TRBJ2-2; 7 nucleotides agree with TRBD2. The CDR3 is CASTSGLTNTGELFF. The DNA of the CDR3 is TGTGCCAGTACCTCGGGACTAACAAACACCGGGGAGCTGTTTTTT.